This TCR beta chain was obtained from a study of shared clonotypes between healthy human individuals. Samples left unsorted employed approximately 94 million PBMCs for genomic DNA. At deep level, the assay was performed. The data were produced by immunoSEQ multiplex PCR, yet TCRdb's version contains in-frame clones alone and is incomplete. The sample has around 430,000 clones; roughly 80% are singletons. Germline assignment: CDR1 SGHRS and CDR2 YFSETQ. V shed 4 bases and J shed 4 bases, with 14 bases lying between them. The CDR3 is 15 residues long. The source is a woman aged 40 to 50 in good health. Some clones in this sample may be carry-over from other donors' samples. The sample was PBMCs. V is TRBV5-1 and J is TRBJ1-4; D might be TRBD1 (6 bases). CDR3 region: CASSRPDSRNEKLFF. CDR3 DNA: TGCGCCAGCAGCCGCCCGGACAGTCGTAATGAAAAACTGTTTTTT. Full variable domain (missing parts from reference TRBV5-1 and TRBJ1-4): KAGVTQTPRYLIKTRGQQVTLSCSPISGHRSVSWYQQTPGQGLQFLFEYFSETQRNKGNFPGRFSGRQFSNSRSEMNVSTLELGDSALYLCASSRPDSRNEKLFFGSGTQLSVL.